The present TCR beta chain was sequenced within a study of Graves' ophthalmopathy and Graves' hyperthyroidism listed by TCRdb under 2018. About the investigation overall: Peripheral blood was collected before any treatment was given, at the time of initial diagnosis. TCR beta repertoire signatures were used to distinguish Graves' ophthalmopathy from Graves' hyperthyroidism and to predict progression to ophthalmopathy. In total, 135 blood samples were TCR-sequenced: some 43 ophthalmopathy, approximately 75 hyperthyroidism and roughly 17 hyperthyroidism-to-ophthalmopathy patients. To explore V-J signatures that distinguish ophthalmopathy from hyperthyroidism, a discovery set of under 110 patients was enrolled, made up of 40 to 45 with ophthalmopathy and some 60 with stable hyperthyroidism. An independent validation cohort was composed of roughly 18 hyperthyroidism patients and around 16 patients who later progressed from hyperthyroidism to ophthalmopathy. In six or seven hyperthyroidism patients, the T-cell repertoires found in thyroid tissue were compared with those found in blood. Following sampling, methimazole starting at 30 mg daily was administered to hyperthyroidism patients, and high-dose intravenous methylprednisolone was administered to ophthalmopathy patients. For training and testing, the roughly 97 patients in the discovery cohort were randomly divided in a 7:3 ratio. Here is what the overall study found, with its caveats: In cross-validation, the 13-signature model distinguished ophthalmopathy from stable hyperthyroidism with just over 85% sensitivity and 81% to 83% specificity, and in the test set the corresponding values were roughly 78% and 74%. Among expanded thyroid clonotypes with frequency above 0.001, most also showed up in blood, which suggests that blood repertoires may reflect the thyroid immune response. In validation, the model predicted ophthalmopathy progression with roughly 68% sensitivity and less than 80% specificity; around twelve predicted patients were CT-confirmed with GO in a median of about 7.1 months. No statistical method was used to predetermine the sample size, and group allocation was not hidden from the investigators.

For repertoire sequencing, TCR beta CDR3 regions were amplified from RNA transcripts. A first-round RT-PCR used HTBI primers with the Qiagen OneStep RT-PCR kit, followed by a second-round multiplex PCR, size selection and purification. The libraries underwent paired-end sequencing with 100 bp reads on an Illumina HiSeq2000. Turning to the authors' computational methods: SOAPnuke was used to process the reads, removing any read that contained adapters or uncalled bases, had a mean Phred below 15, or lacked an exact match to the constant primer or identifier. COPE v1.2.5 was used to merge the high-quality paired reads. Clonotypes were defined as unique nucleotide sequences and were aligned to IMGT TRB V, D and J references using MiTCR v1.1. The analysis was limited to V-J combinations with a frequency above 0.0001, which together covered just over 98% of the repertoires. For each V-J combination, a TCR clonal expansion and chaos score was defined as F50 clonal expansion divided by the chaos observed in the TCRdist matrix. Features were reduced by Welch's t-statistics and random forest to around 14 V-J combinations, which fed a naive Bayes classifier. Thyroid-blood repertoire similarity was quantified with the Morisita-Horn index. TCRdb's own reprocessing of the public reads used fastp at Q25 and MiXCR and kept productive beta chains. Identical CDR3 protein sequences are pooled into one entry, listed with their most common genes and DNA. These V and J calls rely on TCRdb rather than the paper's analysis. In all, the sample holds just over 400,000 distinct CDR3 sequences, and about 21% of those were seen once. Roughly 3% of the sample goes to the ten largest clones.

This clonotype was observed at least ten times. Its recognized antigen is unknown. A read error may account for a junction end that differs from germline. Via the germline V gene (reference sequence), CDR1 is DFQATT and CDR2 SNEGSKA. The CDR3, from cysteine to phenylalanine, totals 15 residues. Solely the CDR3 DNA is kept, with 45 bases framed from the first base. Hyperthyroidism was considered stable if no progression to ophthalmopathy occurred within 18 months of follow-up. Patients with hyperthyroidism were aged 18 to 65 years, had been newly diagnosed, and had a disease duration of less than 2 months. Patients with other autoimmune diseases, uncontrolled infections, pregnancy or lactation were excluded. Clinical symptoms, serum thyroxine, TRAb, thyroid ultrasound and orbital computed tomography formed the basis of the diagnosis. PBMCs were isolated from 7.5 to 10 ml of fresh peripheral blood by Ficoll-Paque density gradient centrifugation. Trizol reagent was used to extract the total RNA, and its quality was then checked on an Agilent 2100 Bioanalyzer.

This sequence originates from a woman between 18 and 29 years old with stable Graves' hyperthyroidism. Donor details come from another sample of the same person, matched by shared clones. Sequenced input: peripheral blood. Here the chain combines TRBV20-1 and TRBJ1-1, with 12 bases in between that match TRBD1. The CDR3 is CSAIGTGGARTEAFF. The bases are TGCAGCGCTATCGGGACAGGGGGCGCACGGACTGAAGCTTTCTTT.